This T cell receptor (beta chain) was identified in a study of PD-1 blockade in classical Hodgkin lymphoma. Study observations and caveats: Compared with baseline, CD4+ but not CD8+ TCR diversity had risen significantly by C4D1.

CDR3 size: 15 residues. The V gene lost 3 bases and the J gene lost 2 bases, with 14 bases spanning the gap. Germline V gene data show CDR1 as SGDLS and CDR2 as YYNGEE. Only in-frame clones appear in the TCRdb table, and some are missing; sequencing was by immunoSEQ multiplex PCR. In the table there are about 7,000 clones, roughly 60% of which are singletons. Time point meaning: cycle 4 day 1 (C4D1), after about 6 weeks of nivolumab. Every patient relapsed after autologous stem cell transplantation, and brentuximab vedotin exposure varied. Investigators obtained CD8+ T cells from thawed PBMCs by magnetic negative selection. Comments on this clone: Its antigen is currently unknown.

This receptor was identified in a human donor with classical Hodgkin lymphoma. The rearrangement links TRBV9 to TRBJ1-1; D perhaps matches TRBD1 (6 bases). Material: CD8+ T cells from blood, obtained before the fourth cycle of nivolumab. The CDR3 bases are TGTGCCAGCAGCGCCACCCAGGGGAGTAACACTGAAGCTTTCTTT. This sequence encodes CASSATQGSNTEAFF.